This T cell receptor (beta chain) was captured by sequencing in a study of shared clonotypes between healthy human individuals (dated by TCRdb to 2018 to 2020). About the full investigation: The cohort included three men and a couple of women between 18 and 49 years of age. For each donor, CD4 naive and CD4 memory were each given three plates, CD8 naive was given two plates, and CD8 memory was given one plate. To estimate repertoire size and how much clonotype sharing occurs between individuals, the study deeply sequenced the blood TCR repertoires of five healthy adults. To increase sequencing depth and limit assay-specific biases, TCR repertoire library preparation and sequencing were carried out by different laboratories using diverse techniques. Per donor, leukapheresis produced somewhere between about 0.9 and 9 billion PBMCs. What the work shows at the level of the full study, not this receptor alone: The small number of donors limited the genetic and exposure-history diversity represented. Incomplete sequencing was indicated by rarefaction of sorted-subset datasets, despite the large sequencing depth. Compared with non-shared clonotypes, the clonotypes found in all four sorted-subset donors had higher generation probabilities. Sharing across several donors was observed for about 5% of naive CD4, over 3% of naive CD8, 2% to 2.5% of memory CD4, and roughly 0.43% of memory CD8 clonotypes. Sampling was restricted to blood, and TCR repertoires in tissues likely differ from the TCR repertoires found in blood. Pairwise subsampling indicated that sequencing depth was expected to affect the degree of clonotype sharing among donors. Naive subsets generally had larger estimated clonotype richness than memory subsets did.

In the case of this clone: Its antigen target is currently unknown. Base qualities are not provided; no much larger clone lies one nucleotide away.

Using the deep immunoSEQ assay, multiplex PCR amplified TCR CDR3 regions from genomic DNA. For each cell subset, the extracted genomic DNA was distributed evenly across all wells of several immunoSEQ 96-well plates, and each plate served as one replicate. For sorted subsets, approximately 0.2 ug of genomic DNA, equivalent to around 31,000 T cell genomes, went into each replicate PCR. Purified libraries were quantified with a Qubit 3.0 fluorometer, sized on a Bioanalyzer 2100, and re-quantified with the KAPA Library Quantification kit. A separate single-read 150-cycle Illumina NextSeq 550 flow cell was used to sequence each immunoSEQ 96-well plate. The study's processing was this. Because only junctional sequences without quality scores were contained in the immunoSEQ output, filtering matching that applied to full-length reads could not be performed. To assign V/J genes and CDR3, sequences were annotated against IMGT germline references using PyIR, a Python wrapper for IgBLAST v1.9. Any read was removed if the V/J assignment was weak (E-value above 1e-6), the CDR3 was missing, or the read contained stop codons, out-of-frame junctions, or ambiguous translated residues. A V3J clonotype was defined by an identical inferred V gene, J gene, and CDR3 amino acid sequence. Percentage overlap between repertoires was calculated by dividing the number of shared unique clonotypes by the size of the smaller repertoire. Three approaches were used to assess repertoire richness: RTK rarefaction, the Chao1 estimator, and Recon v2.1 estimates of unobserved clonotypes. Generation probabilities were computed with OLGA for all TCRbeta clonotypes obtained by the gDNA method from several donors. In TCRdb, the immuneACCESS table is reduced to in-frame sequences with V and J assigned. These tables do not hold every clone; where another copy was compared, an unresolved V gene accounts for under half, and the others remain unexplained. V and J calls and clone size are as listed in that table; D and trimming were resolved from the DNA. The sample table contains approximately 2,300,000 clones; only one count was recorded for under 95% of them. The ten largest clonotypes hold 0.37% of the sample.

The donors were healthy, HIV-negative adults who had no recently reported acute infections or vaccinations. All donors were Caucasian adults living in Nashville, Tennessee, USA. CD4+ T cells were enriched through magnetic negative selection, after which naive cells were positively selected on CD45RA and the remaining negative fraction served as the memory subset. Blood was obtained by leukapheresis, after which PBMCs were separated by Ficoll-Histopaque density gradient centrifugation and cryopreserved in liquid nitrogen vapor phase. Purity and quantity of every magnetically sorted T cell population were checked by analytical flow cytometry. From each sorted fraction, genomic DNA was isolated and quantified by UV absorbance on a Nanodrop 2000c. Compared with germline, V lacks 4 bases and J lacks 1 base; bases without a gene match: 4. There are 14 amino acids in the CDR3, from cysteine to phenylalanine inclusive. Left in the record is the CDR3 DNA by itself, 42 bases read in frame from the first base. The germline V gene encodes CDR1 SGHRS and CDR2 YFSETQ.

Sequencing used naive CD4+ T cells from PBMCs. Sample cell subset or site, as interpreted from the label and publication: CD45RA+ positively selected. The sequence links TRBV5-1 to TRBJ2-5, with TRBD2 identical over 7 junction bases. The sequence was collected from a man aged 18 to 29 in good health. Some clones in this sample may be carry-over from other donors' samples. The CDR3 protein is CASSAGVFQETQYF. The DNA sequence is TGCGCCAGCAGCGCGGGAGTATTCCAAGAGACCCAGTACTTC. Outside the CDR3, residues come from the reference TRBV5-1 and TRBJ2-5 proteins, so the full variable domain is: KAGVTQTPRYLIKTRGQQVTLSCSPISGHRSVSWYQQTPGQGLQFLFEYFSETQRNKGNFPGRFSGRQFSNSRSEMNVSTLELGDSALYLCASSAGVFQETQYFGPGTRLLVL.